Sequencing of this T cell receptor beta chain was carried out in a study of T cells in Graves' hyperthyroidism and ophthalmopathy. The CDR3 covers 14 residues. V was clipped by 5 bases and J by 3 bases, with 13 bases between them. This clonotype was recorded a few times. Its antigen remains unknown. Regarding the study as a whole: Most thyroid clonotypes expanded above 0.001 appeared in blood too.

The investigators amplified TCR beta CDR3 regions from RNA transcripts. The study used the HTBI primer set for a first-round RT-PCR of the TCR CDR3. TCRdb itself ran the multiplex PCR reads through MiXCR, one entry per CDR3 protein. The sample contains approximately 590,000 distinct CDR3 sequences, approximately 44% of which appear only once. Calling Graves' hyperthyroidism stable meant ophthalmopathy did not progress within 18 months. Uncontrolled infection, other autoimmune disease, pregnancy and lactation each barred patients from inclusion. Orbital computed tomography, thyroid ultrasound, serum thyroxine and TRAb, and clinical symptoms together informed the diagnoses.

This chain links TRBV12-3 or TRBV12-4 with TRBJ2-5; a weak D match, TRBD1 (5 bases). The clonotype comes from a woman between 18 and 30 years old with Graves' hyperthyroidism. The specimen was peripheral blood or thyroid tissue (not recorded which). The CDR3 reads CASSPRTREETQYF. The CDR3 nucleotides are TGTGCCAGCAGTCCAAGGACACGAGAAGAGACCCAGTACTTC.